The present entry profiles one TCR beta chain with its context. CDR3 length equals 16 residues. Germline V gives CDR1 LNHDA, CDR2 SQIVND (reference sequence). The J segment lost 4 bases and the V segment lost 3 bases, leaving 5 bases of the junction unmatched. Sequencing used immunoSEQ multiplex PCR; TCRdb keeps in-frame clones, though not all of them. Of 70,000 to 85,000 clones listed, 97% are singletons. These data come from a study of technical replicates of blood from a few donors. This receptor was identified in a human donor in good health. V gene TRBV19 combines with J gene TRBJ2-1, with TRBD2 identical over 11 bases. The sample comprised T cells isolated from PBMCs. The CDR3 protein is CASSIPASGRYNEQFF. DNA for the CDR3: TGTGCCAGTAGTATCCCGGCTAGCGGGAGGTACAATGAGCAGTTCTTC.